This T cell receptor beta chain emerged from a study of blood T cell repertoires in COVID-19. Across the whole study: Acute and convalescent COVID-19 samples came from the United States, Italy and Spain.

The authors' processing: Amplifying reference gene primers gave estimates of nucleated cell counts. Repertoires were generated with immunoSEQ multiplex PCR, while TCRdb's copy carries only in-frame clones and drops some. D and trimming come from the DNA, and the V and J calls and clone size come from that table. The data show 200,000 to 250,000 clones, 83% seen once. The CDR3 is 15 residues long. CDR1 SGHTA and CDR2 FQGNSA come from the germline V gene. Trimming removed 8 bases from V and 2 bases from J, with 18 bases in between. This clone has more than one count but fewer than ten. This clonotype was obtained from a human donor in a cohort sampled during active COVID-19. Sequenced material: peripheral blood. This chain connects TRBV7-2 to TRBJ2-5, with D maybe TRBD2 (6 bases). As DNA, the CDR3 is TGTGCCAGCGGGCGGAGCGGGCTTATTCAAGAGACCCAGTACTTC. This encodes CASGRSGLIQETQYF.